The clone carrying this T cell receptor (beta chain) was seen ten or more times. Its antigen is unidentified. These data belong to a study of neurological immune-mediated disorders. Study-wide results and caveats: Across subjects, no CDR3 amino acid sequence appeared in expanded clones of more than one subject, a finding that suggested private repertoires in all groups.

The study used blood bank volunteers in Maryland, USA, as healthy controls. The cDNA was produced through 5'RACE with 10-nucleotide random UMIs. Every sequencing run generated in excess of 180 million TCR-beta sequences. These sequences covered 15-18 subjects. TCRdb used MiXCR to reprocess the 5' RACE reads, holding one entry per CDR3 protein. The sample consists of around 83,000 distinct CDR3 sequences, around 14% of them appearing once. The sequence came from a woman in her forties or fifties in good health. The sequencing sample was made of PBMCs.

CDR3 DNA sequence: TGTGCCAGCAGGGGAGAGGGAGGGGCCAACGTCCTGACTTTC. This sequence encodes CASRGEGGANVLTF. The chain is built from TRBV6-2 or TRBV6-3 and TRBJ2-6; D may be TRBD2 (5 bases). There are 14 residues in the CDR3. Trimming shortened V by 6 bases and J by 4 bases, and 10 bases separated the two germline ends. Germline V CDR1 and CDR2: MNHEY, SVGEGT.